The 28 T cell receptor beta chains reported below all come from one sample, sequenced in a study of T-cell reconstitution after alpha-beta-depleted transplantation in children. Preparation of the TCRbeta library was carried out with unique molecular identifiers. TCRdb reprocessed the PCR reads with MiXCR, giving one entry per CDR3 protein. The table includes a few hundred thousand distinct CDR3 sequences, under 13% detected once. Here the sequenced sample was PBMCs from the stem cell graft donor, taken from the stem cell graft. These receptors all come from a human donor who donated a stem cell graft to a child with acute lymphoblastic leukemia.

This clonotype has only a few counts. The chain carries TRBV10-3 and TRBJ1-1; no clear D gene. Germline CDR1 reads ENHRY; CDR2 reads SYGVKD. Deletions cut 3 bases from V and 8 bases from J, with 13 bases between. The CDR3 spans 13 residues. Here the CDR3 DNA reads TGTGCCATCAGTGATGGCCGCTTAAGGGAAGCTTTCTTT. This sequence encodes CAISDGRLREAFF.

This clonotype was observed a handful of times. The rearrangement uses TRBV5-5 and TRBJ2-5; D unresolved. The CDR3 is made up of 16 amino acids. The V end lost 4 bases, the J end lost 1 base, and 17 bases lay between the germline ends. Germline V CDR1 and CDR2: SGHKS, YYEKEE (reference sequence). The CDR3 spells CASSIRPFDGQETQYF. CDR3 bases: TGTGCCAGCAGCATCAGACCCTTTGATGGCCAAGAGACCCAGTACTTC.

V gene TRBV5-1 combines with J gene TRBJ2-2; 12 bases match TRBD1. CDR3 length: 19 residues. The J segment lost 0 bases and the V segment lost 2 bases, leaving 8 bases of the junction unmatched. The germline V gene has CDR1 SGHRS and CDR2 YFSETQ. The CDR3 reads CASSLSGTGGVTNTGELFF. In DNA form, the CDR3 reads TGCGCCAGCAGCTTATCCGGGACAGGGGGCGTAACGAACACCGGGGAGCTGTTTTTT.

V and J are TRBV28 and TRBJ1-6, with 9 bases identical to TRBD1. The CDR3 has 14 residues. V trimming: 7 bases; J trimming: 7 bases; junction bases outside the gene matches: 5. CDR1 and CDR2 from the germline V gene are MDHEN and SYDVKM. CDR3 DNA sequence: TGTGCCAGCATCTCCGGGACAGGGAATTCACCCCTCCACTTT. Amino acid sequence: CASISGTGNSPLHF.

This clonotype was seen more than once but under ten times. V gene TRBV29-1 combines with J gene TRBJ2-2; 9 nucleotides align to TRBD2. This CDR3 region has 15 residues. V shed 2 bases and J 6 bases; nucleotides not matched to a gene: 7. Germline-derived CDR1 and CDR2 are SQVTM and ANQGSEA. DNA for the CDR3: TGCAGCGTTGAAACAGCGGGAGGCCCCGCCGGGGAGCTGTTTTTT. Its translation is CSVETAGGPAGELFF.

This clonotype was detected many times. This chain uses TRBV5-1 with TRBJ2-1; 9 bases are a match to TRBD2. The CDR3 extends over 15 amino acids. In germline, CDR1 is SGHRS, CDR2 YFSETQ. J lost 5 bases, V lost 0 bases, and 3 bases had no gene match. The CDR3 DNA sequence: TGCGCCAGCAGCTTGGGTCTAGCGGGGAACAATGAGCAGTTCTTC. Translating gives CASSLGLAGNNEQFF.

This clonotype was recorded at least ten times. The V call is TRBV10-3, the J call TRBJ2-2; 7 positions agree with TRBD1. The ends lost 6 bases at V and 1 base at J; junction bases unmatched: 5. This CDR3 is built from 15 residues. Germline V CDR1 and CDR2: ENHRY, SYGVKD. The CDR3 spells CAIRTRDRNTGELFF. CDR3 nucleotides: TGTGCCATCAGGACCCGGGACAGGAACACCGGGGAGCTGTTTTTT.

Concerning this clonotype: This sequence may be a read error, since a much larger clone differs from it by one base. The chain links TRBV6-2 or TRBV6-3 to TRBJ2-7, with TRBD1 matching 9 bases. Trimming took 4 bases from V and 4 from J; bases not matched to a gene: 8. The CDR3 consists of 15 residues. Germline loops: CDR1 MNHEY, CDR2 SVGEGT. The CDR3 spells CASSFLGTGQYEQYF. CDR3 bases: TGTGCCAGCAGTTTCCTGGGGACAGGGCAATACGAGCAGTACTTC.

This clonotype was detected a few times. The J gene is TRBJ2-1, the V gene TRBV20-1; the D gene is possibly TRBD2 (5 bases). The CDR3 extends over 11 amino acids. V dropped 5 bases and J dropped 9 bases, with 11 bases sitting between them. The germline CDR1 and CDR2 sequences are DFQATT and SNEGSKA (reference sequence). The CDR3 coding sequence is TGCAGTGCTGGGAGTTGGGGTGAGCAGTTCTTC. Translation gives CSAGSWGEQFF.

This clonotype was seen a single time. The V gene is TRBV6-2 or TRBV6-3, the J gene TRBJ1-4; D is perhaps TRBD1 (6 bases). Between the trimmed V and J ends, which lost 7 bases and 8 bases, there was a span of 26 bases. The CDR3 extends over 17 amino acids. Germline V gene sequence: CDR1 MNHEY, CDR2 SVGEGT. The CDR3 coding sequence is TGTGCCAGCACCAAGATGTGGCAGGGGCGCGGAGTGGAAAAACTGTTTTTT. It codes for CASTKMWQGRGVEKLFF.

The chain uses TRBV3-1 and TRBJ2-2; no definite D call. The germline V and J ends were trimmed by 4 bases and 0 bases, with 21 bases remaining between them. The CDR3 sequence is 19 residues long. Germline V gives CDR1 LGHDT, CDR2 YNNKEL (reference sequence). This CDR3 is CASSPGSLHLGSNTGELFF. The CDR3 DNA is TGTGCCAGCAGCCCCGGCTCTCTTCATCTCGGCTCGAACACCGGGGAGCTGTTTTTT.

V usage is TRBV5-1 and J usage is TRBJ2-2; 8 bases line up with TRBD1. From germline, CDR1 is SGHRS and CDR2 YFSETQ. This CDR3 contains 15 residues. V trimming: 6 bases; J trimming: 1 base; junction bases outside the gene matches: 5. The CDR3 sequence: CASTSGQVNTGELFF. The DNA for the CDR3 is TGCGCCAGCACCTCGGGACAGGTGAACACCGGGGAGCTGTTTTTT.

The CDR3 region is CASSGTATSNQPQHF. In DNA, the CDR3 is TGTGCCAGTAGTGGAACAGCTACTAGCAATCAGCCCCAGCATTTT. The V and J genes are TRBV19 and TRBJ1-5; D call uncertain. The CDR3 is made up of 15 amino acids. V gave up 5 bases and J gave up 0 bases, with 11 bases separating them. Germline V gene lookup returns CDR1 LNHDA and CDR2 SQIVND (reference sequence).

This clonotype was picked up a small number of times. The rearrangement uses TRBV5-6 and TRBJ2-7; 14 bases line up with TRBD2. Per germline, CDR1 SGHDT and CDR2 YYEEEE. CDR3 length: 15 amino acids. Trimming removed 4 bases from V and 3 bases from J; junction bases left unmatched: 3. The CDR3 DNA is TGTGCCAGCAGCGGACTAGCGGGAGGTTTCTACGAGCAGTACTTC. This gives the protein CASSGLAGGFYEQYF.

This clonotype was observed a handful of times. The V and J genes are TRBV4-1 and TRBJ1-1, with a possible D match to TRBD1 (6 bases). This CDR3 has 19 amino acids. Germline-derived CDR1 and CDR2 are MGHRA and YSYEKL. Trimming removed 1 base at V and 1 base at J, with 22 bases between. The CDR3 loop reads CASSQAALRGGKGNTEAFF. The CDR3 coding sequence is TGCGCCAGCAGCCAAGCCGCCTTAAGGGGGGGGAAAGGGAACACTGAAGCTTTCTTT.

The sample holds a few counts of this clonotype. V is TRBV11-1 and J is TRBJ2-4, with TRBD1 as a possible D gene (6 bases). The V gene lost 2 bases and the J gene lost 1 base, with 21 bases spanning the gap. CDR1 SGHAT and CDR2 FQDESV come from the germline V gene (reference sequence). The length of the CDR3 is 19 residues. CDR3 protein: CASSLPQGVEFRAKNIQYF. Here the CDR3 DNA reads TGTGCCAGCAGCTTACCACAGGGTGTTGAATTTCGGGCCAAAAACATTCAGTACTTC.

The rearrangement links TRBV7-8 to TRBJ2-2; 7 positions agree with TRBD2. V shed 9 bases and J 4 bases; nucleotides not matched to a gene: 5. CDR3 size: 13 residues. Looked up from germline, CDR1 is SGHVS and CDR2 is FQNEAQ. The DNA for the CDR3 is TGTGCCAGGGGGGGGGAAATCACCGGGGAGCTGTTTTTT. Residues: CARGGEITGELFF.

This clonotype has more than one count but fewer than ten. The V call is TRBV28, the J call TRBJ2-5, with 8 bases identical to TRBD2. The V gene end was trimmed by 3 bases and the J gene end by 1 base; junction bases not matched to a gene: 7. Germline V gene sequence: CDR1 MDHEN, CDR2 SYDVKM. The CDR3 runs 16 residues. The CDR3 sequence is CASSFDRTSSQETQYF. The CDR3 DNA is TGTGCCAGCAGTTTTGACAGGACTAGCTCCCAAGAGACCCAGTACTTC.

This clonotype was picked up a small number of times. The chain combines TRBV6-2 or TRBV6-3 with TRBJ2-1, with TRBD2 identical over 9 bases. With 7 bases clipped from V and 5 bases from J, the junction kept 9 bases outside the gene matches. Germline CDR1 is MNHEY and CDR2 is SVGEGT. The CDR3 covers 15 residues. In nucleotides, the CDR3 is TGTGCCAGCACCCGGAGCGGGAGGAGGAACAATGAGCAGTTCTTC. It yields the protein CASTRSGRRNNEQFF.

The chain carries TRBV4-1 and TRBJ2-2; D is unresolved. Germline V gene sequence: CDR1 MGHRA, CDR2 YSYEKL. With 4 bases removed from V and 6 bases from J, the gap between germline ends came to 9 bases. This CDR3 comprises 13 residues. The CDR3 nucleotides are TGCGCCAGCAGCCCCTACGTTGCCGGGGAGCTGTTTTTT. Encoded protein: CASSPYVAGELFF.

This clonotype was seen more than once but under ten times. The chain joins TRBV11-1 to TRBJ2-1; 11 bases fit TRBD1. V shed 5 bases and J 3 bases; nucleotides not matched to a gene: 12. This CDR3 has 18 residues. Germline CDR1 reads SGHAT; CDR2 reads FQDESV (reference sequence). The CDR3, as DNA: TGTGCCAGCAGCGATCCCCCGGGACAGGGGGGAAGCTACAATGAGCAGTTCTTC. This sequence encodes CASSDPPGQGGSYNEQFF.

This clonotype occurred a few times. CDR3 amino acids: CASSPVVVRVAGPYEQYF. DNA of the CDR3: TGTGCCAGCAGCCCGGTGGTTGTGAGGGTAGCGGGGCCCTACGAGCAGTACTTC. The chain combines TRBV7-8 with TRBJ2-7, with 8 bases aligning to TRBD2. The V segment lost 5 bases and the J segment 2 bases; nucleotides outside the gene matches: 17. The germline CDR1 and CDR2 sequences are SGHVS and FQNEAQ. This CDR3 region has 18 residues.

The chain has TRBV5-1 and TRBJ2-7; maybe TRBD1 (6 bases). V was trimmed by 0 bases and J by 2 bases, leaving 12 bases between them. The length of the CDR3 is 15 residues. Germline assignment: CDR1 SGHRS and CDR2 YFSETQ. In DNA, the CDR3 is TGCGCCAGCAGCTTGGACAGGGCGATCGCCTACGAGCAGTACTTC. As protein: CASSLDRAIAYEQYF. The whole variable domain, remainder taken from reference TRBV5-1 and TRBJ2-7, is KAGVTQTPRYLIKTRGQQVTLSCSPISGHRSVSWYQQTPGQGLQFLFEYFSETQRNKGNFPGRFSGRQFSNSRSEMNVSTLELGDSALYLCASSLDRAIAYEQYFGPGTRLTVT.

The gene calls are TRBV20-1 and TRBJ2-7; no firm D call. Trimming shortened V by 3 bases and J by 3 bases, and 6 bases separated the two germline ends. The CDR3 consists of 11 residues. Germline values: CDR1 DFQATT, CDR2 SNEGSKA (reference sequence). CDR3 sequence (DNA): TGCAGTGCTAGGGCAGTCTACGAGCAGTACTTC. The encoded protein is CSARAVYEQYF.

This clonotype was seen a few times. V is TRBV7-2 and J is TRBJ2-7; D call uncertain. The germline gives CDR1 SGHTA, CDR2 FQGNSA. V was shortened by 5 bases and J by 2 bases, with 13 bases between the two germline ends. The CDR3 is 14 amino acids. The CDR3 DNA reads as TGTGCCAGCAGCACAATAGCAAATGCCTACGAGCAGTACTTC. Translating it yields CASSTIANAYEQYF.

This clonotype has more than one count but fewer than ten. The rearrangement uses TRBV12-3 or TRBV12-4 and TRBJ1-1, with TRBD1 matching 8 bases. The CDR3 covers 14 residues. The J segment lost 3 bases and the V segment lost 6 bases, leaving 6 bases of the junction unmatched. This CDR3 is CASRRTQGDTEAFF. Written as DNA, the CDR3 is TGTGCCAGCAGACGGACACAGGGGGACACTGAAGCTTTCTTT.

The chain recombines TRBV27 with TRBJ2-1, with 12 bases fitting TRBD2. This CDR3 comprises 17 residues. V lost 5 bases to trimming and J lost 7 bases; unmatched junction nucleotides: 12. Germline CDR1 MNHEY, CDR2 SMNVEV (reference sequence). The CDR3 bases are TGTGCCAGCAGTACTCGACTAGCGGGAGTCTACAGTAATGAGCAGTTCTTC. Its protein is CASSTRLAGVYSNEQFF.

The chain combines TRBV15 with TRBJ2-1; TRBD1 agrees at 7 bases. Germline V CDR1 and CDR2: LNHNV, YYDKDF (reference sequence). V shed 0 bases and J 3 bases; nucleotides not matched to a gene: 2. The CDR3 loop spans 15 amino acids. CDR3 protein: CATSREQGFYNEQFF. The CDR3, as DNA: TGTGCCACCAGCAGAGAACAGGGGTTCTACAATGAGCAGTTCTTC.